The clone carrying this T cell receptor (beta chain) was detected only a few times. The data were produced by immunoSEQ multiplex PCR, yet TCRdb's version contains in-frame clones alone and is incomplete. This table holds about 150,000 clones, around 87% found once. The CDR3 is made up of 16 amino acids. V gave up 5 bases and J gave up 4 bases; unmatched junction bases: 14. CDR1 and CDR2 from the germline V gene are SGHTS and YDEGEE. These data come from a study of blood T cell repertoires in COVID-19. The V and J genes are TRBV5-8 and TRBJ2-7, with TRBD2 matching over 8 bases. The sample taken for sequencing was peripheral blood. This receptor was obtained from a man aged 80 or over with acute or convalescent COVID-19. The DNA for the CDR3 is TGTGCCAGCAGGTACCCTAGGGGACTAGGCGATTACGAGCAGTACTTC. The encoded protein is CASRYPRGLGDYEQYF.